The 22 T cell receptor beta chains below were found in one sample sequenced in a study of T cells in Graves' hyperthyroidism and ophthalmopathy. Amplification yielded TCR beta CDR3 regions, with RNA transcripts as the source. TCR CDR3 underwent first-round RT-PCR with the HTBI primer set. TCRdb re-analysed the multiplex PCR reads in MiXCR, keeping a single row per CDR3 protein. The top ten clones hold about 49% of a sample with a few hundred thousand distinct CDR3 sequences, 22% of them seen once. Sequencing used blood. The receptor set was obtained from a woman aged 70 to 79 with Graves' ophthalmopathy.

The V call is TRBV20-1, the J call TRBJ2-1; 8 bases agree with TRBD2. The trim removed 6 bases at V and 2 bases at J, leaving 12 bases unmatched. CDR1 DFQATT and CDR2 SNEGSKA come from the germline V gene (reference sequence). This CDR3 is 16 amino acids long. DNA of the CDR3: TGCAGTGCCTGGGGGAGCGGGGGATTAACCTACAATGAGCAGTTCTTC. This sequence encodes CSAWGSGGLTYNEQFF.

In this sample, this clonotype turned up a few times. Written as DNA, the CDR3 is TGTGCCACCAGTGATTCCCCAGGGGGCAGCGGCTATGGCTACACCTTC. It yields the protein CATSDSPGGSGYGYTF. The chain combines TRBV24-1 with TRBJ1-2; 8 bases are a match to TRBD1. Germline lookup yields CDR1 KGHDR and CDR2 SFDVKD. The CDR3 runs to 16 residues. After removal of 2 bases from V and 4 bases from J, the junction contained 8 bases not matched to a gene.

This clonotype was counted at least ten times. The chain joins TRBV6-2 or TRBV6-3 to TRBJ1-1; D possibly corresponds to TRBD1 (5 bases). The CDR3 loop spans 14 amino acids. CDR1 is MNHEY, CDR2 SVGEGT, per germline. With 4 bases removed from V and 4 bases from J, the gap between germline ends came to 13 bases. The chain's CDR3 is CASSSRVFSTEAFF. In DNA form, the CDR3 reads TGTGCCAGCAGTTCCAGGGTTTTTAGCACTGAAGCTTTCTTT.

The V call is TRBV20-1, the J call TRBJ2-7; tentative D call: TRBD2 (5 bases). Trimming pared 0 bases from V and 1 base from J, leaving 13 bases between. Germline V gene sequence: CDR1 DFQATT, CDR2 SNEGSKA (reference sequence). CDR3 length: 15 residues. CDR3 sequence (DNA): TGCAGTGCTAGAGACTCGAGCGGCTGTTCCTACGAGCAGTACTTC. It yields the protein CSARDSSGCSYEQYF.

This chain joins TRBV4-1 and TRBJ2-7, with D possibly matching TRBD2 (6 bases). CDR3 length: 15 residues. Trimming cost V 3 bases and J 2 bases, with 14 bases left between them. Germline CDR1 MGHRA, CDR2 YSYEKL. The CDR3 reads CASSHPVGGTYEQYF. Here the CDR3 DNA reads TGCGCCAGCAGCCATCCGGTAGGAGGGACCTACGAGCAGTACTTC.

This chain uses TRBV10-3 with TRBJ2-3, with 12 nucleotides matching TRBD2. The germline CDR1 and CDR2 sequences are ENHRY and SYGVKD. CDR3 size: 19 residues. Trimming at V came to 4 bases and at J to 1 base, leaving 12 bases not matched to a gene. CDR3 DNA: TGTGCCATCAGTGGGACTAGCGGGACCCTCGGGTTAGGCACAGATACGCAGTATTTT. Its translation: CAISGTSGTLGLGTDTQYF.

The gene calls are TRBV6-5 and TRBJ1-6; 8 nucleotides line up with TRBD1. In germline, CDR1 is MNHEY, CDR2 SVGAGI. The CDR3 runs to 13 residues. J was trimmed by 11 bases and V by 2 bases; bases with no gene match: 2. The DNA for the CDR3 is TGTGCCAGCAGTTACAACAGGGGGGCACCCCTCCACTTT. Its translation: CASSYNRGAPLHF.

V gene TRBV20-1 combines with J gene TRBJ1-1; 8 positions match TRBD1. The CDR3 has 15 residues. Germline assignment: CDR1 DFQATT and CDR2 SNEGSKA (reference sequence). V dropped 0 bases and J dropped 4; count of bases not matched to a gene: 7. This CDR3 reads CSARDRVQGVTEAFF. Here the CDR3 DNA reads TGCAGTGCTAGAGATCGGGTACAGGGGGTCACTGAAGCTTTCTTT.

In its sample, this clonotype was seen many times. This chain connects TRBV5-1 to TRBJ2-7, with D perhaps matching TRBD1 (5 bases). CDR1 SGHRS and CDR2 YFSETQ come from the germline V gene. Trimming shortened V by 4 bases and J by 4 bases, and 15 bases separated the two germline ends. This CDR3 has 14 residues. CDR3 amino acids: CASSPSGPSYEQYF. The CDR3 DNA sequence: TGCGCCAGCAGCCCCTCAGGGCCGTCATACGAGCAGTACTTC. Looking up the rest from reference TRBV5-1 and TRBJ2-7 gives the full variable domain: KAGVTQTPRYLIKTRGQQVTLSCSPISGHRSVSWYQQTPGQGLQFLFEYFSETQRNKGNFPGRFSGRQFSNSRSEMNVSTLELGDSALYLCASSPSGPSYEQYFGPGTRLTVT.

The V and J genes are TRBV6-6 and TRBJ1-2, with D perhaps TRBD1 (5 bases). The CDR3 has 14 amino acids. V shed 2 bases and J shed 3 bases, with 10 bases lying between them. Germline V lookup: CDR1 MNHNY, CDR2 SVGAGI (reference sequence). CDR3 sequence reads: CASSYAGSDYGYTF. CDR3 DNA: TGTGCCAGCAGTTACGCAGGGAGCGACTATGGCTACACCTTC.

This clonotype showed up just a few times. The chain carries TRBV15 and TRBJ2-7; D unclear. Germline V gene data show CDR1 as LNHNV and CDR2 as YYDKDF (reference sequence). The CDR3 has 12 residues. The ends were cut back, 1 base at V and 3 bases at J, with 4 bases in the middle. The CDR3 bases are TGTGCCACCAGCAGAGTAGGCTACGAGCAGTACTTC. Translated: CATSRVGYEQYF. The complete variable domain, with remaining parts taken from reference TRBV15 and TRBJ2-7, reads DAMVIQNPRYQVTQFGKPVTLSCSQTLNHNVMYWYQQKSSQAPKLLFHYYDKDFNNEADTPDNFQSRRPNTSFCFLDIRSPGLGDTAMYLCATSRVGYEQYFGPGTRLTVT.

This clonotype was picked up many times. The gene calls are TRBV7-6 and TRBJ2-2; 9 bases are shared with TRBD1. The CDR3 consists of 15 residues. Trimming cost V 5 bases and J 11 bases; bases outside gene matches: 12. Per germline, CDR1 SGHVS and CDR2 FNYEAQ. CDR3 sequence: CASSNARDRVRELFF. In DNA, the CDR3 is TGTGCCAGCAGCAACGCCCGGGACAGGGTCCGAGAGCTGTTTTTT.

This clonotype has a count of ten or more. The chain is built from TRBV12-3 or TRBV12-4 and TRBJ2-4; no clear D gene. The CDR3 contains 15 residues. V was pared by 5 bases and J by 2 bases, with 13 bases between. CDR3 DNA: TGTGCCAGCAGTCCCACCGGTAGGACCAAAAACATTCAGTACTTC. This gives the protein CASSPTGRTKNIQYF.

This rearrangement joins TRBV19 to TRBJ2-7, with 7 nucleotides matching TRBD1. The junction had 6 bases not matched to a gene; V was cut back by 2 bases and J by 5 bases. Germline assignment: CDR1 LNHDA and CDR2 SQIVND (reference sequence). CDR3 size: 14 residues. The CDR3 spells CASSIKGAEDEQYF. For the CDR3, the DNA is TGTGCCAGTAGTATAAAGGGGGCGGAAGACGAGCAGTACTTC. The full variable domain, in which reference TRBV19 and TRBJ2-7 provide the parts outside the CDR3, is DGGITQSPKYLFRKEGQNVTLSCEQNLNHDAMYWYRQDPGQGLRLIYYSQIVNDFQKGDIAEGYSVSREKKESFPLTVTSAQKNPTAFYLCASSIKGAEDEQYFGPGTRLTVT.

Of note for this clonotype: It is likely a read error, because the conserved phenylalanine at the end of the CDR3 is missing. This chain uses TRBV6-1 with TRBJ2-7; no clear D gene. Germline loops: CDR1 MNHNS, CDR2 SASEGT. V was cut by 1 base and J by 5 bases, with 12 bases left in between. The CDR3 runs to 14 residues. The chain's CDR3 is CASSEVPGRDEQYL. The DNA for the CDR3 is TGTGCCAGCAGTGAAGTTCCGGGTAGGGACGAGCAGTACCTC.

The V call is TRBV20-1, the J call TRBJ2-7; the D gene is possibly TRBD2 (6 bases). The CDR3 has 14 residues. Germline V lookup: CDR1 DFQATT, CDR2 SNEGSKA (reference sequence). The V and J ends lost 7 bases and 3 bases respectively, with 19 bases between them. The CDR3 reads CSGRGEVPNYEQYF. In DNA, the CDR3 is TGCAGTGGGCGGGGTGAGGTTCCAAACTACGAGCAGTACTTC.

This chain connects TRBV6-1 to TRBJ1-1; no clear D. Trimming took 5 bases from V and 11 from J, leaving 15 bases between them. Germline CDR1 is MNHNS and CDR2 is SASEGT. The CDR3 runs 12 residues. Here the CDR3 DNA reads TGTGCCAGCAGTTCTACTCCCGGTGGGGCTTTCTTT. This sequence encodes CASSSTPGGAFF.

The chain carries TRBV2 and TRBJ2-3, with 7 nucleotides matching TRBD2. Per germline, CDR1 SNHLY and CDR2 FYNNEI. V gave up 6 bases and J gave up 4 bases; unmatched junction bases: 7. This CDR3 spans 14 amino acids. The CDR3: CASRSSGNADTQYF. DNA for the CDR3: TGTGCCAGCAGGTCCAGCGGGAACGCAGATACGCAGTATTTT.

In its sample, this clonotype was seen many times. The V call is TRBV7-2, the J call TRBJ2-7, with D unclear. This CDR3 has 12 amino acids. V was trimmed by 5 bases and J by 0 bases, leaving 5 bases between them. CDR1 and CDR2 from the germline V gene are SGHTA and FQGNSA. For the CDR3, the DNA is TGTGCCAGCAGCCATAGCTCCTACGAGCAGTACTTC. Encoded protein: CASSHSSYEQYF.

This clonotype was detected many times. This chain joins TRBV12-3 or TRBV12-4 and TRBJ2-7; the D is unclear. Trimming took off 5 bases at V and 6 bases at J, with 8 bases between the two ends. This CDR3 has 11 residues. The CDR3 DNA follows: TGTGCCAGCAGTCGCGTCGGCGAGCAGTACTTC. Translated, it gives CASSRVGEQYF.

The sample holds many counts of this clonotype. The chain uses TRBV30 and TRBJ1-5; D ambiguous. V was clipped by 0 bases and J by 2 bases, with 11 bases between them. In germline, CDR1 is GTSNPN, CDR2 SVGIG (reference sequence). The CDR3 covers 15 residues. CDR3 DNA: TGTGCCTGGAGTGTACCCGGGTTCGGCAATCAGCCCCAGCATTTT. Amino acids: CAWSVPGFGNQPQHF.

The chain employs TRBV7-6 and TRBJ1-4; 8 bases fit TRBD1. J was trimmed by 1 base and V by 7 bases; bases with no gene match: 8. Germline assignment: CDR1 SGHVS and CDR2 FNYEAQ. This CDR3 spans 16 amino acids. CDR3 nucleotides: TGTGCCAGCACCCCAGGGGGCTCGGGAACTAATGAAAAACTGTTTTTT. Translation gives CASTPGGSGTNEKLFF.